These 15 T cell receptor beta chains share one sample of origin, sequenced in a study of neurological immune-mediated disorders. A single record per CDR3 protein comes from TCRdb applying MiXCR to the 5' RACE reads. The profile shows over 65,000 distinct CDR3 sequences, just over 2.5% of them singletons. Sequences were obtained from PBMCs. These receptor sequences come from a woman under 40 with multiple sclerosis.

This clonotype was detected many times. This CDR3 is CASSGGSQETQYF. In DNA form, the CDR3 reads TGTGCCAGCTCCGGGGGGTCCCAAGAGACCCAGTACTTC. This sequence joins TRBV6-5 and TRBJ2-5; 7 nucleotides line up with TRBD2. This CDR3 comprises 13 residues. From germline, CDR1 is MNHEY and CDR2 SVGAGI. Unmatched junction bases numbered 4, after V lost 8 bases and J lost 1 base.

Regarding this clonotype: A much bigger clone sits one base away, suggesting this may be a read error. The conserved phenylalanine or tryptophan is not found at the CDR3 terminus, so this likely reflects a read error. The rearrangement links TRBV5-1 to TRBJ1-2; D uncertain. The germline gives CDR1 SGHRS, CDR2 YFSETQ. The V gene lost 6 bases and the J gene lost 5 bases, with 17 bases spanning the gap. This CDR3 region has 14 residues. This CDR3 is CASTREKPGYGYTC. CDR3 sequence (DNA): TGCGCCAGCACCCGAGAGAAACCTGGGTATGGCTACACCTGC.

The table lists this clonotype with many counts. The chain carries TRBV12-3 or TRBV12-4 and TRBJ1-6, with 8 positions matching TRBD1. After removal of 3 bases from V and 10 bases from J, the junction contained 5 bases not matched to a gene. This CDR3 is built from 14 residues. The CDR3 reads CASSLGDRNSPLHF. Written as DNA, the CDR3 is TGTGCCAGCAGTTTGGGGGACAGGAACTCACCCCTCCACTTT.

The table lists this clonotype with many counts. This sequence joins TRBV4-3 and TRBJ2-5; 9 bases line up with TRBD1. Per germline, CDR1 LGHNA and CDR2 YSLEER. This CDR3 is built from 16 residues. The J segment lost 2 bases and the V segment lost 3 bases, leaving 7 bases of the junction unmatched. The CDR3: CASSQQVGQGQETQYF. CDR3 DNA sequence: TGCGCCAGCAGCCAGCAAGTTGGACAGGGGCAAGAGACCCAGTACTTC.

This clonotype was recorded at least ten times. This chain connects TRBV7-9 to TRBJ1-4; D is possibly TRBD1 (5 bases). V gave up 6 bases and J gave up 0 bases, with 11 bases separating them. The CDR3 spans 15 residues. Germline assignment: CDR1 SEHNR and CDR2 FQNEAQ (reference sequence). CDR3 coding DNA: TGTGCCAGCAGTCTAGGGGCCCCAACTAATGAAAAACTGTTTTTT. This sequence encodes CASSLGAPTNEKLFF.

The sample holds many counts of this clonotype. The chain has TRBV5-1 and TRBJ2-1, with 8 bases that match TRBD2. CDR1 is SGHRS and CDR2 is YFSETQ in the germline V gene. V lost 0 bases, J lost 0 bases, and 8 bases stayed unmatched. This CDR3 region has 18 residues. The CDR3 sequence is CASSLVPLSGSSYNEQFF. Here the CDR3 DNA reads TGCGCCAGCAGCTTGGTCCCCCTGAGCGGGAGCTCCTACAATGAGCAGTTCTTC. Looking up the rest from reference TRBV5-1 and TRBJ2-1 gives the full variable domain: KAGVTQTPRYLIKTRGQQVTLSCSPISGHRSVSWYQQTPGQGLQFLFEYFSETQRNKGNFPGRFSGRQFSNSRSEMNVSTLELGDSALYLCASSLVPLSGSSYNEQFFGPGTRLTVL.

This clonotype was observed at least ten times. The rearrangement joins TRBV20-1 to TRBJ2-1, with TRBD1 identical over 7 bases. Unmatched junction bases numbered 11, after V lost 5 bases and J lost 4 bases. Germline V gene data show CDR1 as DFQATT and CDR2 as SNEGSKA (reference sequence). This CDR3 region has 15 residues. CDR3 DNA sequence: TGCAGTGCTGCCCGCGAGGGGGCCGGTTACAATGAGCAGTTCTTC. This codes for CSAAREGAGYNEQFF.

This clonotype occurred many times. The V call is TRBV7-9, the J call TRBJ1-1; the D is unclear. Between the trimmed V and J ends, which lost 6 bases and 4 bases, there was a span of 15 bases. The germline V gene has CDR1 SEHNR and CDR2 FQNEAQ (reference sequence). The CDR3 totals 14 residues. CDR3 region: CASSIIGLGTEAFF. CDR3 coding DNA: TGTGCCAGCAGTATAATAGGTTTGGGCACTGAAGCTTTCTTT.

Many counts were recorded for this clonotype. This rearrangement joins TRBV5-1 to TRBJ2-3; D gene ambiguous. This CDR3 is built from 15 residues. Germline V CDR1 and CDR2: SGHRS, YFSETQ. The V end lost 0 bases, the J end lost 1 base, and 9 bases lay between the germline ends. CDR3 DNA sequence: TGCGCCAGCAGCTTGGGAATTATTGGCACAGATACGCAGTATTTT. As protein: CASSLGIIGTDTQYF.

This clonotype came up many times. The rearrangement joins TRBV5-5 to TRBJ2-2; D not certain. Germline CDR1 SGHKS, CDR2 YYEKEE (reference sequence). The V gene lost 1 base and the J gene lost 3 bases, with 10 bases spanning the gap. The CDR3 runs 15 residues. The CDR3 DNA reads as TGTGCCAGCAGCTTGAGTCCAGTCTACACCGGGGAGCTGTTTTTT. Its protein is CASSLSPVYTGELFF.

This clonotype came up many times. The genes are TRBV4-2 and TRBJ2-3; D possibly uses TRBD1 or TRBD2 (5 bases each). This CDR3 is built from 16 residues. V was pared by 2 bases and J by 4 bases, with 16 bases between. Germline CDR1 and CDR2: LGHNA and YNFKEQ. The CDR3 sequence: CASSQSAVKGSDTQYF. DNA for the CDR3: TGTGCCAGCAGCCAATCAGCGGTAAAGGGGTCAGATACGCAGTATTTT.

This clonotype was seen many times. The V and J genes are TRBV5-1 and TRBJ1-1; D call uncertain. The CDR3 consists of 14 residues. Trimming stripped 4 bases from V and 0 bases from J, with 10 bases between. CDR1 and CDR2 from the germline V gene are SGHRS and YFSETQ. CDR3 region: CASSNTAMNTEAFF. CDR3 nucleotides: TGCGCCAGCAGCAACACAGCGATGAACACTGAAGCTTTCTTT.

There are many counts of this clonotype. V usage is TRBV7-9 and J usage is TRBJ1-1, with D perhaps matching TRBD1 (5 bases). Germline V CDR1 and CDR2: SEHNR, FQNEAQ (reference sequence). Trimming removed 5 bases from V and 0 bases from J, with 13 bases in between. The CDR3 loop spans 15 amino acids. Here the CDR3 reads CASSAPAGMNTEAFF. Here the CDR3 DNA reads TGTGCCAGCAGCGCCCCTGCAGGGATGAACACTGAAGCTTTCTTT.

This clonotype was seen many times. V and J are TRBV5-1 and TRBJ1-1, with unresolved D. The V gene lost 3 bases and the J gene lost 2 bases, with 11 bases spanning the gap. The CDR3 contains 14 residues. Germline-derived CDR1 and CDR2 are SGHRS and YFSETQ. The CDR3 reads CASSYSTTNTEAFF. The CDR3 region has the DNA TGCGCCAGCAGCTACAGCACTACCAACACTGAAGCTTTCTTT.

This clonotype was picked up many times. In DNA form, the CDR3 reads TGTGCCAGCTCACGGGGAAACTTCGGGCCGAACACCGGGGAGCTGTTTTTT. Translated, it gives CASSRGNFGPNTGELFF. The J gene is TRBJ2-2, the V gene TRBV18; D ambiguous. The ends were cut back, 4 bases at V and 0 bases at J, with 15 bases in the middle. The CDR3 is made up of 17 amino acids. Germline V lookup: CDR1 KGHSH, CDR2 LQKENI.